The clone carrying this T cell receptor beta chain was counted between two and nine times. The antigen remains undetermined. Data came from immunoSEQ multiplex PCR; TCRdb stores just in-frame clones and leaves some out. The profile shows about 1,500 clones, almost 40% of them singletons. The sample is drawn from a study of T cells in localized non-small cell lung cancer. Study-wide results and limits: Longer overall survival accompanied higher blood T cell density. Uninvolved adjacent lung showed peak T cell clonality, exceeding tumor. For the top 100 tumor clones, a median roughly 53 also appeared in adjacent lung.

The receptor's source is a woman between 40 and 69 years old with stage II squamous cell lung carcinoma. The source was lung tumor tissue, collected before any cancer treatment.

Written as DNA, the CDR3 is TGTGCCAGCAGCCCGAACAGGGTGCGGGGAGAGACCCAGTACTTC. It yields the protein CASSPNRVRGETQYF. V is TRBV11-3 and J is TRBJ2-5, with D tentatively TRBD1 or TRBD2 (6 bases each). V lost 5 bases to trimming and J lost 4 bases, with 17 bases between them. The germline CDR1 and CDR2 sequences are SGHNT and YENEEA. The CDR3 has 15 amino acids.